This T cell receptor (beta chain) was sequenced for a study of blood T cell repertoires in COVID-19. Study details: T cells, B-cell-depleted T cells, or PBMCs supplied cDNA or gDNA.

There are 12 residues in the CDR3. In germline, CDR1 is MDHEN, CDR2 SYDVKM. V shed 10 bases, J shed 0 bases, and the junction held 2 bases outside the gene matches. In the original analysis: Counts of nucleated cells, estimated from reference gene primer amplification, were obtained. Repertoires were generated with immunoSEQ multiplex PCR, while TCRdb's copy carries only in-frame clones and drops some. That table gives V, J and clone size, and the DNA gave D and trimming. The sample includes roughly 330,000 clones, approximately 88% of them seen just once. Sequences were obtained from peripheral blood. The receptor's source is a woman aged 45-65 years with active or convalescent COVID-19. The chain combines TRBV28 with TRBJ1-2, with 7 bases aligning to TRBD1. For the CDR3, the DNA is TGTGCCACTGGGACAGCTAACTATGGCTACACCTTC. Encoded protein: CATGTANYGYTF.